The clone carrying this TCR beta chain was picked up many times. Its antigen remains unknown. This specimen belongs to a study of regulatory T cells in long-lasting Graves disease. In the study overall: Recently diagnosed Graves' patients had received antithyroid drugs for under 3 months.

The study's findings and limits: Preferential use of TRBV28, TRBJ1-2 and TRBJ2-5 was seen in persistent disease. Persistent Graves' disease cases displayed lower TCR diversity than newly diagnosed ones.

Arm-PCR of CDR3 regions with iRepertoire HTBI primers generated TCR beta libraries. In the original processing: Taken together, the samples had 55 to 65 TRBV and more than 12 TRBJ segments identified. TCRdb called the multiplex PCR reads again in MiXCR, with one record for every CDR3 protein. Clone size and V and J calls follow TCRdb, not the original study. Seen here are roughly 380,000 distinct CDR3 sequences, roughly 15% observed once, and the top ten hold 22%. Sample time point: newly diagnosed GD, antithyroid drugs for less than 3 months. Isolated PBMC RNA provided the starting material for the TCR library. Germline CDR1 is SGHVS and CDR2 is FNYEAQ. With 5 bases clipped from V and 8 bases from J, the junction kept 11 bases outside the gene matches. This CDR3 region has 15 residues.

This clonotype originated in a female donor with Graves disease. The sample here was peripheral blood mononuclear cells (PBMCs), taken at new diagnosis, from a patient treated with antithyroid drugs. The rearrangement links TRBV7-6 to TRBJ1-2; 10 positions agree with TRBD1. This CDR3 is CASSPGTGALWGYTF. The CDR3 coding sequence is TGTGCCAGCAGCCCCGGGACAGGGGCTCTCTGGGGCTACACCTTC.